Described below is a single T cell receptor (beta chain) sequence and its context. Sequenced by immunoSEQ multiplex PCR; TCRdb stores in-frame clones only, minus some. Among some 13,000 clones, approximately 84% were seen once, and the ten largest hold 20% to 30%. This sample is drawn from a study of graft-versus-host responses after intestinal transplantation. CDR1 and CDR2 (germline): MNHNY, SVGAGI (reference sequence). The CDR3 has 14 residues. V gave up 2 bases and J gave up 5 bases; unmatched junction bases: 5. The genes are TRBV6-6 and TRBJ1-2; TRBD1 aligns across 7 bases. This sequence was found in a human patient who received an intestinal transplant, so some T cells may come from the graft donor. The sample here was PBMCs, taken after intestinal transplantation. CDR3: CASSYKGGAYGYTF. CDR3 DNA sequence: TGTGCCAGCAGTTACAAAGGGGGCGCGTATGGCTACACCTTC.